This T cell receptor beta chain is from a study of blood T cell repertoires in COVID-19. Sequenced by immunoSEQ multiplex PCR; TCRdb stores in-frame clones only, minus some. This table has roughly 240,000 clones, over 75% appearing once. Grouping used clinical history reported by participants in a survey and questionnaire. Germline lookup yields CDR1 LGHDT and CDR2 YNNKEL (reference sequence). V gave up 1 base and J gave up 7 bases, with 11 bases separating them. The CDR3 totals 13 residues. The material sequenced was PBMCs or T cells enriched from blood (not recorded which). The J gene is TRBJ2-7, the V gene TRBV3-1 (or the pseudogene TRBV3-2), with D possibly matching TRBD2 (5 bases). This receptor was taken from a woman in her forties or fifties with acute COVID-19. In nucleotides, the CDR3 is TGTGCCAGCAGCCAAGTCCCCTCGGGGGAGCAGTACTTC. It codes for CASSQVPSGEQYF.